This entry lists 15 T cell receptor beta chains sequenced from one sample in a study of blood T cell repertoires in COVID-19. Assay used: immunoSEQ multiplex PCR; TCRdb lists only in-frame clones, some missing. The sample holds approximately 300,000 clones, roughly 86% seen once. Sequencing was done on a sample of peripheral blood. The receptors shown here come from a woman aged 25 to 39 with COVID-19, enrolled during active disease.

The chain couples TRBV7-2 to TRBJ2-1, with 8 bases matching TRBD2. Trimming at V came to 2 bases and at J to 5 bases, leaving 5 bases not matched to a gene. This CDR3 has 15 residues. Germline assignment: CDR1 SGHTA and CDR2 FQGNSA. The DNA of the CDR3 is TGTGCCAGCAGCTTACAGGGACTAGGCCACAATGAGCAGTTCTTC. The encoded protein is CASSLQGLGHNEQFF.

CDR3 bases: TGTGCCAGCAAGCGGACTAGCGGGCCCTACGAGCAGTACTTC. It encodes CASKRTSGPYEQYF. The V gene is TRBV6-5, the J gene TRBJ2-7, with 11 nucleotides matching TRBD2. This CDR3 is built from 14 residues. Germline lookup yields CDR1 MNHEY and CDR2 SVGAGI. V trimming: 7 bases; J trimming: 2 bases; junction bases outside the gene matches: 4.

The rearrangement joins TRBV3-1 (or the pseudogene TRBV3-2) to TRBJ2-5, with a weak D call TRBD1 (6 bases). Trimming stripped 4 bases from V and 7 bases from J, with 16 bases between. In germline, CDR1 is LGHDT, CDR2 YNNKEL (reference sequence). The CDR3 has 14 residues. The CDR3 protein is CASSPNRDSGTQYF. DNA of the CDR3: TGTGCCAGCAGCCCCAACAGGGATTCAGGGACCCAGTACTTC.

The chain links TRBV4-1 to TRBJ1-5, with 9 nucleotides matching TRBD1. Trimming cost V 0 bases and J 0 bases; bases outside gene matches: 15. Germline CDR1 and CDR2: MGHRA and YSYEKL. This CDR3 region has 21 residues. As DNA, the CDR3 is TGCGCCAGCAGCCAAGATAGAACCCCGGGACAGGGACCATATAGCAATCAGCCCCAGCATTTT. It yields the protein CASSQDRTPGQGPYSNQPQHF.

This clone was counted a single time. The gene calls are TRBV30 and TRBJ1-2; no reliable D call. In germline, CDR1 is GTSNPN, CDR2 SVGIG (reference sequence). This CDR3 comprises 12 residues. V was trimmed by 7 bases and J by 8 bases, leaving 17 bases between them. CDR3 loop: CAFSPGIRGYTF. CDR3 DNA: TGTGCCTTCTCCCCGGGAATCAGGGGCTACACCTTC.

This sequence joins TRBV6-4 and TRBJ2-3; 8 nucleotides match TRBD1. Germline lookup yields CDR1 MRHNA and CDR2 SNTAGT. V was clipped by 6 bases and J by 1 base; unmatched bases: 3. The CDR3 runs to 14 residues. The CDR3 coding sequence is TGTGCCAGCAGATTGGACAGGGGCACAGATACGCAGTATTTT. This sequence encodes CASRLDRGTDTQYF.

This chain uses TRBV5-6 with TRBJ2-1, with TRBD2 matching 10 bases. V lost 4 bases to trimming and J lost 10 bases; unmatched junction nucleotides: 11. The CDR3 consists of 15 residues. Germline V gene data show CDR1 as SGHDT and CDR2 as YYEEEE. Here the CDR3 DNA reads TGTGCCAGCAGCCCGACGCTGACTAGCGGGCTCGAGCAGTTCTTC. This codes for CASSPTLTSGLEQFF.

V gene TRBV11-1 combines with J gene TRBJ1-1; the D is unclear. V gave up 1 base and J gave up 5 bases, with 11 bases separating them. The length of the CDR3 is 14 residues. Germline assignment: CDR1 SGHAT and CDR2 FQDESV (reference sequence). CDR3 protein: CASSLVGSGTEAFF. CDR3 nucleotides: TGTGCCAGCAGCTTAGTAGGTTCAGGAACTGAAGCTTTCTTT.

This chain links TRBV10-3 with TRBJ2-7, with a tentative D call TRBD1 (5 bases). V gave up 5 bases and J gave up 4 bases, with 9 bases separating them. The CDR3 sequence is 12 residues long. From germline, CDR1 is ENHRY and CDR2 SYGVKD. The CDR3 sequence: CAISTSGYEQYF. The CDR3 DNA follows: TGTGCCATCAGTACCTCAGGGTACGAGCAGTACTTC.

The genes are TRBV5-1 and TRBJ2-3, with TRBD2 matching over 7 bases. This CDR3 comprises 15 residues. The V gene end was trimmed by 4 bases and the J gene end by 2 bases; junction bases not matched to a gene: 7. CDR1 is SGHRS, CDR2 YFSETQ, per germline. The CDR3 loop is CASSLAELATDTQYF. The CDR3 nucleotides are TGCGCCAGCAGCCTAGCGGAACTAGCCACAGATACGCAGTATTTT.

J is TRBJ2-1 and V is TRBV19; 9 nucleotides align to TRBD1. The CDR3 consists of 15 residues. Germline CDR1 and CDR2: LNHDA and SQIVND (reference sequence). The V and J ends lost 3 bases and 8 bases, in that order; junction bases with no gene match: 8. The chain's CDR3 is CASSMGTGYAHEQFF. In nucleotides, the CDR3 is TGTGCCAGTAGTATGGGGACAGGGTATGCTCATGAGCAGTTCTTC.

The genes are TRBV5-1 and TRBJ2-2; the D is unclear. The germline CDR1 and CDR2 sequences are SGHRS and YFSETQ. Trimming shortened V by 0 bases and J by 1 base, and 4 bases separated the two germline ends. The CDR3 contains 14 residues. The CDR3 reads CASSLGQNTGELFF. The CDR3 coding sequence is TGCGCCAGCAGCTTGGGACAGAACACCGGGGAGCTGTTTTTT.

J is TRBJ1-1 and V is TRBV7-2, with D uncertain. CDR3 size: 13 residues. V was cut by 2 bases and J by 4 bases, with 8 bases left in between. The V gene's germline CDR1 is SGHTA and CDR2 FQGNSA. The CDR3 sequence: CASSLFASTEAFF. The CDR3 DNA sequence: TGTGCCAGCAGCTTATTTGCTAGCACTGAAGCTTTCTTT.

This clone has just a few counts. This rearrangement joins TRBV6-5 to TRBJ1-5; D is undetermined. V shed 6 bases and J shed 8 bases, with 11 bases lying between them. CDR1 MNHEY and CDR2 SVGAGI come from the germline V gene. The CDR3 runs 12 residues. The CDR3 spells CASSPLGEPQHF. The CDR3 region has the DNA TGTGCCAGCAGCCCGTTGGGAGAGCCCCAGCATTTT.

This clone occurred a few times. This rearrangement joins TRBV7-2 to TRBJ1-1, with D possibly matching TRBD1 (5 bases). Trimming removed 5 bases at V and 1 base at J, with 14 bases between. Germline CDR1 SGHTA, CDR2 FQGNSA. This CDR3 contains 15 residues. CDR3 loop: CASSPQGRGNTEAFF. The CDR3 nucleotides read TGTGCCAGCAGCCCCCAGGGTAGAGGGAACACTGAAGCTTTCTTT. Combining the CDR3 with reference TRBV7-2 and TRBJ1-1 gives the whole variable domain GAGVSQSPSNKVTEKGKDVELRCDPISGHTALYWYRQSLGQGLEFLIYFQGNSAPDKSGLPSDRFSAERTGGSVSTLTIQRTQQEDSAVYLCASSPQGRGNTEAFFGQGTRLTVV.